The 21 T cell receptor beta chains reported below all come from one sample, sequenced in a study of CD8+ T cells in alopecia areata. TCR sequencing used cDNA made by reverse transcription of extracted RNA. Sequencing used immunoSEQ multiplex PCR; TCRdb keeps in-frame clones, though not all of them. The sample lists 200,000 or so clones; around 50% were seen once. The sample comprised CD8+ T cells sorted from blood. The origin of the receptors is a human donor in good health.

The count of this clone is one. The genes are TRBV5-1 and TRBJ1-1; D gene ambiguous. CDR3 length: 13 residues. V was trimmed by 1 base and J by 3 bases, leaving 7 bases between them. Germline V gives CDR1 SGHRS, CDR2 YFSETQ. The CDR3 DNA reads as TGCGCCAGCAGCTTGTCCCCGGACACTGAAGCTTTCTTT. Translation gives CASSLSPDTEAFF.

J is TRBJ2-5 and V is TRBV29-1; D remains ambiguous. Germline CDR1 reads SQVTM; CDR2 reads ANQGSEA. This CDR3 is 14 amino acids long. V lost 7 bases to trimming and J lost 1 base, with 16 bases between them. DNA of the CDR3: TGCAGCGGGCGATCGGGCCATCCCCAAGAGACCCAGTACTTC. Protein sequence: CSGRSGHPQETQYF.

In this sample, this clone turned up a few times. This chain connects TRBV23-1 to TRBJ2-7, with D unclear. TRBV23-1 is an open reading frame, and its role is uncertain. The length of the CDR3 is 12 residues. V lost 0 bases and J lost 6, with 6 bases in between. This CDR3 is CASSQSRCEQYF. The CDR3 DNA reads TGCGCCAGCAGTCAATCAAGGTGCGAGCAGTACTTC.

The count of this clone is one. This chain links TRBV25-1 with TRBJ2-7; D is uncertain. Germline CDR1 reads MGHDK; CDR2 reads SYGVNS. CDR3 length: 13 amino acids. Trimming cost V 5 bases and J 3 bases, with 11 bases left between them. The CDR3 region has the DNA TGTGCCAGCAGTTGGGGTCGTGGCTACGAGCAGTACTTC. This gives the protein CASSWGRGYEQYF.

V usage is TRBV29-1 and J usage is TRBJ1-2; D perhaps matches TRBD1 (6 bases). The V gene's germline CDR1 is SQVTM and CDR2 ANQGSEA. This CDR3 is built from 14 residues. V gave up 3 bases and J gave up 2 bases, with 13 bases separating them. CDR3 residues: CSVERHTGNYGYTF. CDR3 sequence (DNA): TGCAGCGTTGAGCGCCATACAGGGAACTATGGCTACACCTTC.

This clone was detected only a few times. CDR3 nucleotide sequence: TGTGCCAGTAGCCACGGGACAGCTTACACTGAAGCTTTCTTT. Translation: CASSHGTAYTEAFF. The chain combines TRBV19 with TRBJ1-1; 7 nucleotides line up with TRBD1. Germline trimming cut 6 bases from V and 3 bases from J; bases unmatched to any gene: 7. The CDR3 runs 14 residues. The germline CDR1 and CDR2 sequences are LNHDA and SQIVND (reference sequence).

The table lists this clone with a few counts. J is TRBJ1-2 and V is TRBV11-2, with 9 bases matching TRBD1. V lost 5 bases and J lost 5; bases outside the gene matches: 6. Germline V gene lookup returns CDR1 SGHAT and CDR2 FQNNGV. CDR3 length: 14 residues. CDR3 protein: CASSNPGQGYGYTF. The CDR3 DNA reads TGTGCCAGCAGCAACCCGGGACAGGGTTATGGCTACACCTTC.

Here the CDR3 DNA reads TGTGCCAGCAGTCTAAGGACTAGCGGGGGGGCCGACAATGAGCAGTTCTTC. Translation gives CASSLRTSGGADNEQFF. This rearrangement joins TRBV7-2 to TRBJ2-1, with TRBD2 matching 15 bases. This CDR3 comprises 17 residues. Germline V gene lookup returns CDR1 SGHTA and CDR2 FQGNSA. Trimming cost V 6 bases and J 5 bases; bases outside gene matches: 8.

V is TRBV7-9 and J is TRBJ2-7; D not resolved. V was shortened by 5 bases and J by 2 bases, with 10 bases between the two germline ends. CDR3 length: 13 residues. The germline CDR1 and CDR2 sequences are SEHNR and FQNEAQ (reference sequence). DNA for the CDR3: TGTGCCAGCAGCCCTCCACGGGCCTACGAGCAGTACTTC. Amino acids: CASSPPRAYEQYF.

The chain employs TRBV13 and TRBJ2-5, with a tentative D call TRBD1 (6 bases). Trimming took 5 bases from V and 2 from J, leaving 12 bases between them. The germline V gene has CDR1 PRHDT and CDR2 FYEKMQ (reference sequence). The CDR3 has 14 amino acids. The CDR3 spells CASSLRDKQETQYF. CDR3 bases: TGTGCCAGCAGCCTCCGGGACAAGCAAGAGACCCAGTACTTC.

The gene calls are TRBV29-1 and TRBJ2-1, with 7 nucleotides matching TRBD1. From germline, CDR1 is SQVTM and CDR2 ANQGSEA. The CDR3 is made up of 13 amino acids. V was clipped by 3 bases and J by 4 bases; unmatched bases: 3. In DNA form, the CDR3 reads TGCAGCGTTGATACAGGGGCGTACAATGAGCAGTTCTTC. Protein product: CSVDTGAYNEQFF.

The chain is built from TRBV5-4 and TRBJ2-7; possibly TRBD1 or TRBD2 for D (5 bases each). Germline lookup yields CDR1 SGHNT and CDR2 YYREEE (reference sequence). The V end was cut by 4 bases, the J end by 2 bases, with 13 bases between. The CDR3 has 14 amino acids. DNA for the CDR3: TGTGCCAGCAGCCCGGGGACGGGTCCCTACGAGCAGTACTTC. Its protein is CASSPGTGPYEQYF.

The J gene is TRBJ1-2, the V gene TRBV29-1; D remains unclear. Germline CDR1 and CDR2: SQVTM and ANQGSEA. V lost 8 bases and J lost 3, with 10 bases in between. This CDR3 contains 11 residues. Here the CDR3 reads CSSRGDYGYTF. Written as DNA, the CDR3 is TGCAGCTCAAGAGGTGACTATGGCTACACCTTC.

In DNA, the CDR3 is TGTGCCAGCAGCTTGTCAGGGGTCTATGGCTACACCTTC. Protein: CASSLSGVYGYTF. V is TRBV5-6 and J is TRBJ1-2; TRBD1 is a possible D gene (6 bases). The CDR3 spans 13 residues. The V and J ends lost 1 base and 4 bases respectively, with 8 bases between them. CDR1 and CDR2 (germline): SGHDT, YYEEEE.

The chain uses TRBV7-6 and TRBJ1-5; D is unresolved. Germline CDR1 and CDR2: SGHVS and FNYEAQ. The CDR3 runs to 14 residues. V was shortened by 5 bases and J by 9 bases, with 17 bases between the two germline ends. The CDR3 DNA is TGTGCCAGCAGCGGAATAGAGGGTTCTGGGCCCCAGCATTTT. Residues: CASSGIEGSGPQHF. Looking up the rest from reference TRBV7-6 and TRBJ1-5 gives the full variable domain: GAGVSQSPRYKVTKRGQDVALRCDPISGHVSLYWYRQALGQGPEFLTYFNYEAQQDKSGLPNDRFSAERPEGSISTLTIQRTEQRDSAMYRCASSGIEGSGPQHFGDGTRLSIL.

V is TRBV5-1 and J is TRBJ2-1; D may be TRBD2 (5 bases). The V and J ends lost 4 bases and 2 bases respectively, with 13 bases between them. The CDR3 extends over 15 amino acids. CDR1 and CDR2 (germline): SGHRS, YFSETQ. Here the CDR3 reads CASSIGEGAYNEQFF. The CDR3 region has the DNA TGCGCCAGCAGCATAGGCGAGGGCGCCTACAATGAGCAGTTCTTC. The full variable domain, with the rest looked up from reference TRBV5-1 and TRBJ2-1, is KAGVTQTPRYLIKTRGQQVTLSCSPISGHRSVSWYQQTPGQGLQFLFEYFSETQRNKGNFPGRFSGRQFSNSRSEMNVSTLELGDSALYLCASSIGEGAYNEQFFGPGTRLTVL.

The table lists this clone with a few counts. The chain recombines TRBV19 with TRBJ1-3; no definite D call. The germline V and J ends were trimmed by 6 bases and 0 bases, with 9 bases remaining between them. The CDR3 is 14 amino acids. Germline values: CDR1 LNHDA, CDR2 SQIVND (reference sequence). The CDR3 loop reads CASSHRSSGNTIYF. As DNA, the CDR3 is TGTGCCAGTAGCCATAGATCCTCTGGAAACACCATATATTTT.

This clone qualifies as medium-sized (0.01 to 0.1%). V and J are TRBV18 and TRBJ1-1; 8 bases align to TRBD1. Germline assignment: CDR1 KGHSH and CDR2 LQKENI. V was pared by 6 bases and J by 5 bases, with 5 bases of the junction left unmatched. The CDR3 consists of 13 residues. The CDR3 spells CASSQGAETEAFF. In DNA form, the CDR3 reads TGTGCCAGCTCCCAGGGGGCTGAGACTGAAGCTTTCTTT.

The V and J genes are TRBV7-6 and TRBJ1-1; 8 bases align to TRBD1. V trimming: 0 bases; J trimming: 6 bases; junction bases outside the gene matches: 9. The CDR3 is 16 amino acids. CDR1 and CDR2 (germline): SGHVS, FNYEAQ. The CDR3 loop is CASSLAQGAVYAEAFF. CDR3 nucleotides: TGTGCCAGCAGCTTAGCGCAGGGGGCGGTTTATGCTGAAGCTTTCTTT. The full variable domain, its missing parts supplied by reference TRBV7-6 and TRBJ1-1, is GAGVSQSPRYKVTKRGQDVALRCDPISGHVSLYWYRQALGQGPEFLTYFNYEAQQDKSGLPNDRFSAERPEGSISTLTIQRTEQRDSAMYRCASSLAQGAVYAEAFFGQGTRLTVV.

V usage is TRBV29-1 and J usage is TRBJ1-3; perhaps TRBD1 as D (6 bases). The CDR3 runs 14 residues. Germline V gene lookup returns CDR1 SQVTM and CDR2 ANQGSEA. Trimming took 4 bases from V and 4 from J, leaving 14 bases between them. In nucleotides, the CDR3 is TGCAGCGTTGTGCGGGGGCGCGAAGGAAACACCATATATTTT. It is translated as CSVVRGREGNTIYF.

This clone showed up just a few times. CDR3 region: CASSAGTGRYEQYF. CDR3 nucleotides: TGTGCCAGCAGCGCCGGGACAGGGAGATACGAGCAGTACTTC. V and J are TRBV27 and TRBJ2-7; TRBD1 matches at 9 bases. Looked up from germline, CDR1 is MNHEY and CDR2 is SMNVEV (reference sequence). The length of the CDR3 is 14 residues. The V segment lost 6 bases and the J segment 4 bases; nucleotides outside the gene matches: 7.